A few counts support the clone carrying this T cell receptor beta chain. What it recognizes is unknown. This sample was included in a study of T cells after yellow fever vaccination. Germline V gene data show CDR1 as SGHRS and CDR2 as YFSETQ. The germline V and J ends were trimmed by 0 bases and 2 bases, with 9 bases remaining between them. The CDR3 covers 15 residues. The study, taken as a whole, reports: A small proportion of clonotypes was detected in both the CD4 and CD8 compartments. Most clones from primary vaccination were detected again post-booster (about 95% CD4, 70% to 90% CD8). Researchers report a weaker secondary response that nonetheless peaked faster, day 5 versus 15.

TCR cDNA was made by 5'RACE template switching, adding a universal primer site and UMIs. In TCRdb, the 5' RACE reads were re-called with MiXCR into one record per CDR3 protein. The sample records 500,000 to 650,000 distinct CDR3 sequences, about 12% being singletons. This sample comprised PBMCs, obtained on the day of the yellow fever booster vaccination. V is TRBV5-1 and J is TRBJ2-1; D call uncertain. This receptor was identified in a man aged 25-45 years who received the YFV17D yellow fever vaccine. CDR3 bases: TGCGCCAGCAGCTTGGCCCCGGTTACCTACAATGAGCAGTTCTTC. Translating gives CASSLAPVTYNEQFF.